The clone carrying this T cell receptor (beta chain) was detected only once. Germline lookup yields CDR1 LNHDA and CDR2 SQIVND (reference sequence). J was trimmed by 4 bases and V by 3 bases; bases with no gene match: 7. The CDR3 is 15 amino acids. The source of the sample is a study of blood T cell repertoires in COVID-19. The wider study: Sites across the United States, Italy and Spain contributed samples from acute and convalescent COVID-19.

In the original workflow: It was from reference gene primer amplification that nucleated cell counts were estimated. The assay was immunoSEQ multiplex PCR, and TCRdb's table has in-frame clones only and misses some. That table furnishes V, J and clone size, whereas the DNA furnished D and trimming. The sample records approximately 170,000 clones, roughly 90% being singletons. The sample taken for sequencing was PBMCs or T cells enriched from blood (not recorded which). The gene calls are TRBV19 and TRBJ2-5; 8 bases map to TRBD2. The source of this sequence is a woman aged 18-29 years who had recovered from COVID-19. CDR3 DNA sequence: TGTGCCAGTAGTATCGGGACTAGTAGATCAGAGACCCAGTACTTC. It encodes CASSIGTSRSETQYF.